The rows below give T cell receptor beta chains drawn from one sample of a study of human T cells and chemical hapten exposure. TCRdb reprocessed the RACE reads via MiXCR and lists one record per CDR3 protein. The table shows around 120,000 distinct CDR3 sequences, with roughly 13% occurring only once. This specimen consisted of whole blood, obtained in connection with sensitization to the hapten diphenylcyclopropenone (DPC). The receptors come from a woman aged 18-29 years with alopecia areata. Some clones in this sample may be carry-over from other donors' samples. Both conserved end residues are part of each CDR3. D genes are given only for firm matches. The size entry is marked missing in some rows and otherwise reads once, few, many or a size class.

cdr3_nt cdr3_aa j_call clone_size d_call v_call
TGTGCCAGCCAGAGGGCCACCGGGGAGCTGTTTTTT CASQRATGELFF TRBJ2-2 many NA TRBV7-8
TGTGCCAGCCCTCCACAGAGCTACGAGCAGTACTTC CASPPQSYEQYF TRBJ2-7 NA NA TRBV28
TGTGCCAGCAGCCGGGACAGGGGGTTTACAACCTACGAGCAGTACTTC CASSRDRGFTTYEQYF TRBJ2-7 NA TRBD1 TRBV5-6
TGTGCCAGCAGCACCAGGGCGCAGACTGGGGCCAACGTCCTGACTTTC CASSTRAQTGANVLTF TRBJ2-6 few NA TRBV11-2
TGTGCCGCTTTCCAGAGCTCCTATAATTCACCCCTCCACTTT CAAFQSSYNSPLHF TRBJ1-6 few NA TRBV12-3/TRBV12-4
TGTGCCAGCACCCGGGCTAGCACAGATACGCAGTATTTT CASTRASTDTQYF TRBJ2-3 NA NA TRBV27
TGCAGCGTCGCCCCCGGTGGGGAGCAGTACTTC CSVAPGGEQYF TRBJ2-7 NA NA TRBV29-1
TGTGCCAGTAGTATAGTTAGCAATGTCCAAGAGACCCAGTACTTC CASSIVSNVQETQYF TRBJ2-5 NA NA TRBV19
TGCGCCAGCAGCGTGAGCTCCTACGAGCAGTACTTC CASSVSSYEQYF TRBJ2-7 few NA TRBV5-1
TGTGCCAGCAGCTTACCCGGGACGGACCCACTCTACGAGCAGTACTTC CASSLPGTDPLYEQYF TRBJ2-7 once NA TRBV5-4
TGTGCCATCAGTGAGTCCCCACAGGGTCAGTTCTTC CAISESPQGQFF TRBJ2-1 few NA TRBV10-3
TGTGCCAGCAGCTTAAGCTACAACACCGGGGAGCTGTTTTTT CASSLSYNTGELFF TRBJ2-2 many NA TRBV7-6
TGTGCCAGCAGCCACCGGGGCAGTTCTTTGAACACTGAAGCTTTCTTT CASSHRGSSLNTEAFF TRBJ1-1 few NA TRBV7-9
TGCAGTGCCACCCACTCGCGCGAGCAGTACTTC CSATHSREQYF TRBJ2-7 NA NA TRBV20-1
TGTGCCAGCAGCCCCCTAGGGGGCACAGATACGCAGTATTTT CASSPLGGTDTQYF TRBJ2-3 few NA TRBV7-9
TGTGCCAGCAGTTACTCGAGGAGCTCTGGAAACACCATATATTTT CASSYSRSSGNTIYF TRBJ1-3 few NA TRBV6-2/TRBV6-3
TGTGCCAGCAGTAGGGTTGGAGATACGCAGTATTTT CASSRVGDTQYF TRBJ2-3 few NA TRBV6-5
TGTGCCAGCAGTGTCGGGACGGCCTATGGCTACACCTTC CASSVGTAYGYTF TRBJ1-2 many NA TRBV2
TGCGCCAGCTCCCGGGGAGGAGACCAAGAGACCCAGTACTTC CASSRGGDQETQYF TRBJ2-5 few NA TRBV4-1
TGCAGTGCACCTCCGGGACAGGGGGCGCTGGCTGAAGCTTTCTTT CSAPPGQGALAEAFF TRBJ1-1 few TRBD1 TRBV20-1
TGCAGTGCTAGGGGCCTAGCTAGAGAGACCCAGTACTTC CSARGLARETQYF TRBJ2-5 few NA TRBV20-1
TGTGCCAGCAGCATTCAGCGGGGGGGCGGCACAGATACGCAGTATTTT CASSIQRGGGTDTQYF TRBJ2-3 many TRBD2 TRBV7-2
TGCAGTGCTTTCCCACCTGACAAGGGCTACGAGCAGTACTTC CSAFPPDKGYEQYF TRBJ2-7 NA NA TRBV20-1
TGTGCCAGCAGCTTAGTTTTCCAAAGCGACATGAACACTGAAGCTTTCTTT CASSLVFQSDMNTEAFF TRBJ1-1 NA NA TRBV7-9
TGTGCCAGCAGTTTTCCCAGGGCCTCTAATTCACCCCTCCACTTT CASSFPRASNSPLHF TRBJ1-6 many NA TRBV6-6
TGTGCCAGCAGCGTAGAAGAGGATCAGCCCCAGCATTTT CASSVEEDQPQHF TRBJ1-5 NA NA TRBV9
TGTGCCAGCTCACCAAGCGGGGCCGGCTATGGCTACACCTTC CASSPSGAGYGYTF TRBJ1-2 many NA TRBV18
TGTGCCAGCAGCCTATCGACAGGGGGCCCCCAAGAGACCCAGTACTTC CASSLSTGGPQETQYF TRBJ2-5 few TRBD1 TRBV11-3
TGCGCCAGCAGTGTTAGGGCAGGTCGGGACGAGCAGTACTTC CASSVRAGRDEQYF TRBJ2-7 NA NA TRBV10-1
TGCGCCAGCAGCCAAGTAAATACGGGGGCCGAAGCTTTCTTT CASSQVNTGAEAFF TRBJ1-1 NA NA TRBV4-3
TGTGCCAGCAGCGGCACTAGCGGACTCACAGATACGCAGTATTTT CASSGTSGLTDTQYF TRBJ2-3 few TRBD2 TRBV9
TGTGCCAGCAGCCTAGACGGTGGCGGGGGCGACCCCCAACTCAATGAGCAGTTCTTC CASSLDGGGGDPQLNEQFF TRBJ2-1 NA NA TRBV4-2
TGTGCCAGCAGCTTAAGTTCGTCTAGCGGGGGTTTGGATGAGCAGTTCTTC CASSLSSSSGGLDEQFF TRBJ2-1 few TRBD2 TRBV7-2
TGTGCCGCGGAAGAACTGAACACCGGGGAGCTGTTTTTT CAAEELNTGELFF TRBJ2-2 NA NA TRBV3-1